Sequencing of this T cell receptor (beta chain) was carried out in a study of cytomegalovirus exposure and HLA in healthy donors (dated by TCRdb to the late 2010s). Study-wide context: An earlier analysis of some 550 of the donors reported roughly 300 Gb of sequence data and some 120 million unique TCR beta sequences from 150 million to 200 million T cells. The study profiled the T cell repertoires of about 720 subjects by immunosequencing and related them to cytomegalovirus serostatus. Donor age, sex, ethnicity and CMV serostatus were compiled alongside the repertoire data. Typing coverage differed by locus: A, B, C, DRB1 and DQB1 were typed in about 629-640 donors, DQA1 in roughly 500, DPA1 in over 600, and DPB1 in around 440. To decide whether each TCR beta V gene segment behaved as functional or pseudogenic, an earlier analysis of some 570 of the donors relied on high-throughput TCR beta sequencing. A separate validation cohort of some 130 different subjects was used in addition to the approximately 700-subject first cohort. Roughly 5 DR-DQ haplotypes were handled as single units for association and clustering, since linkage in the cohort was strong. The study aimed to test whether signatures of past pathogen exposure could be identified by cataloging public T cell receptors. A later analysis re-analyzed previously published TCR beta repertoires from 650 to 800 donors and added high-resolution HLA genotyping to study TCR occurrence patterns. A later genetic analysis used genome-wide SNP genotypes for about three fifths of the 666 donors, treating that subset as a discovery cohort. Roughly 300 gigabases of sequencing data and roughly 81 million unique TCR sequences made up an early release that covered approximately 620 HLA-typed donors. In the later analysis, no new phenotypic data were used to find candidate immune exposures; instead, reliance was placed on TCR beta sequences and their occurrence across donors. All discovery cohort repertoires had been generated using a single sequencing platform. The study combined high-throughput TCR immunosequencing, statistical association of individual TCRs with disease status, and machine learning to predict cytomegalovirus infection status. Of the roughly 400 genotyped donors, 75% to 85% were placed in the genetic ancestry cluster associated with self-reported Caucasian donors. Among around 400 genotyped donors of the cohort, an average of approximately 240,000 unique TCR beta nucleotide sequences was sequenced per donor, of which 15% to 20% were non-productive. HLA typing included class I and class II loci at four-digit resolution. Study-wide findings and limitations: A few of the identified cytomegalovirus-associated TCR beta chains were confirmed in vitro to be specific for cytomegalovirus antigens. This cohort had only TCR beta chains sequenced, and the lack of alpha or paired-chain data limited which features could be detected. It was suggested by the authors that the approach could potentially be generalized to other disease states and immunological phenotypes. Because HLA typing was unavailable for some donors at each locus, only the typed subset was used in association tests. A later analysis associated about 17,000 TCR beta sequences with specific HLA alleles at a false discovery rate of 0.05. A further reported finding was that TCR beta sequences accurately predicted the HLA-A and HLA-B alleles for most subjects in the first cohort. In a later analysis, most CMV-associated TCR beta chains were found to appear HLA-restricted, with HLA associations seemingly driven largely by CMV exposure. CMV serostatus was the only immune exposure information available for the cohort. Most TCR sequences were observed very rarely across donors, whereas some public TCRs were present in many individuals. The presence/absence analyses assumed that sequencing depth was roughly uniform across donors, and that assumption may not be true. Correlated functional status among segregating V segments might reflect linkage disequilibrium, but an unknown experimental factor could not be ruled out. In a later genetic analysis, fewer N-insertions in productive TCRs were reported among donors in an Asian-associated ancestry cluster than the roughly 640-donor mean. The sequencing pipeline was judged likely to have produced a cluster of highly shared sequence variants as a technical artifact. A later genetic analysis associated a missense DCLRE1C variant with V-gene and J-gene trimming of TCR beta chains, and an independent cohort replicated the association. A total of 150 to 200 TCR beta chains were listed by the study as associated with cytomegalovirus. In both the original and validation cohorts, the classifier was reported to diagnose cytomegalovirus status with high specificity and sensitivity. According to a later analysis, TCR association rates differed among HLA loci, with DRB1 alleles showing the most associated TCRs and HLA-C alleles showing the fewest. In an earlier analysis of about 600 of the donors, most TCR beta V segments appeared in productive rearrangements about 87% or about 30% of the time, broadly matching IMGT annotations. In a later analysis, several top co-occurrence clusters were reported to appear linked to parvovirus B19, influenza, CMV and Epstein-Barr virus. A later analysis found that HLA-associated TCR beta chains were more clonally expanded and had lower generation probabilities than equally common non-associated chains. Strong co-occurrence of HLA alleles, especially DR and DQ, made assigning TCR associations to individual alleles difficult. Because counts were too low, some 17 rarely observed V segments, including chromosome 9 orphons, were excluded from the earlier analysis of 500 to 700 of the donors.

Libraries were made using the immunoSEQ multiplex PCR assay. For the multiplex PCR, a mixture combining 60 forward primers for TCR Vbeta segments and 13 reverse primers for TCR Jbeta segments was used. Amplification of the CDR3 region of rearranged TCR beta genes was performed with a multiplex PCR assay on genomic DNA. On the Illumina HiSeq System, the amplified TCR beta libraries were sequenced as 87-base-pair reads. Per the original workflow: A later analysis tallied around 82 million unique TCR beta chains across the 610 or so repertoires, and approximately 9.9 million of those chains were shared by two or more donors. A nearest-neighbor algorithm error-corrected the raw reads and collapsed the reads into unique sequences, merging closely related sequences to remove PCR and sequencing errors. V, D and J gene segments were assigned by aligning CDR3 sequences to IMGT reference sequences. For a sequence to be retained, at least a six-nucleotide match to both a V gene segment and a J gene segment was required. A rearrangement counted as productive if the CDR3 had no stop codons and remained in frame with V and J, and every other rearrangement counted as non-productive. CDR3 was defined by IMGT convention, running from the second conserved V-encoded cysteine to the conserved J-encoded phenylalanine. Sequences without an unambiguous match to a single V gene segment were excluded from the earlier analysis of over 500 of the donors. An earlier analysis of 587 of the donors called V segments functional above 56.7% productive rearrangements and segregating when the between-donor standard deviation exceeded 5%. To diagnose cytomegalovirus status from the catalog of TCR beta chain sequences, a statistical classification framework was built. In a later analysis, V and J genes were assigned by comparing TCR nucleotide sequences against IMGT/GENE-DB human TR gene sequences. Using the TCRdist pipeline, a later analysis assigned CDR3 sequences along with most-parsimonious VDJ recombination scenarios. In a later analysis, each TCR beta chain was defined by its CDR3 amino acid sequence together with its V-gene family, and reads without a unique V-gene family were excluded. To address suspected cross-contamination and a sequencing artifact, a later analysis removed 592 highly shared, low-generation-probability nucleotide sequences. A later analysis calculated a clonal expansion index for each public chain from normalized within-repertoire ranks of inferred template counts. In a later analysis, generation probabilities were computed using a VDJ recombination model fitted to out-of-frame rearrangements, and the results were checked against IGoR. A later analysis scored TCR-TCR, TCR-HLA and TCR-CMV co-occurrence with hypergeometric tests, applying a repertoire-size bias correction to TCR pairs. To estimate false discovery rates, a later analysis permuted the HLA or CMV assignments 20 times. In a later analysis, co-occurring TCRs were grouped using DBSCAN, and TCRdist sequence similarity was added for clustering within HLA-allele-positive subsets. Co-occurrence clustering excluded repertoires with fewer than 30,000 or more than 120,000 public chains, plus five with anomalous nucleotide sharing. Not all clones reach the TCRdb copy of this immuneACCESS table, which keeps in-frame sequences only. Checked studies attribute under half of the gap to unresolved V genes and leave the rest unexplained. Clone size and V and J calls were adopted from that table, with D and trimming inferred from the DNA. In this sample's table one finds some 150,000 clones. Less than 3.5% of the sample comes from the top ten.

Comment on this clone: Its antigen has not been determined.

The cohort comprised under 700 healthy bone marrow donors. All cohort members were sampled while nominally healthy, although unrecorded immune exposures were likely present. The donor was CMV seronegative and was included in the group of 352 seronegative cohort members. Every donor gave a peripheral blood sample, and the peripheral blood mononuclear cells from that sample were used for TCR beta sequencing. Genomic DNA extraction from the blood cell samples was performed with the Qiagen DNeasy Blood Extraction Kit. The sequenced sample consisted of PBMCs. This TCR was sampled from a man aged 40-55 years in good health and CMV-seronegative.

CDR3 reads: CASSLVGGENTGELFF. The DNA sequence is TGTGCCAGCAGCTTGGTGGGCGGGGAGAACACCGGGGAGCTGTTTTTT. Rearrangement joined TRBV7-3 to TRBJ2-2, with TRBD2 tentatively as D gene (6 bases match). The CDR3 holds 16 amino acids from the cysteine to the phenylalanine. Only the CDR3 portion is preserved as DNA: 48 bases, with reading frame beginning at the first base. The germline V gene specifies SGHTA as CDR1 and FQGTGA as CDR2. At the junction V is shortened by 3 bases and J by 1 base, with 12 bases in between.